This record covers a single TCR beta chain. Its antigen is unknown. These data are taken from a study of a mutant IDH1 vaccine in newly diagnosed glioma. Background on the study: Vaccine dosing followed radiotherapy by 4-6 weeks, or accompanied temozolomide cycles. The earlier regimen, radiotherapy, temozolomide, or both, was most often both.

Overall study findings and caveats: Of all patients, about 93% showed vaccine-induced immune responses.

Some clones are missing from TCRdb's copy, which holds only in-frame ones; the method was immunoSEQ multiplex PCR. In the table there are tens of thousands of clones, 80% to 90% of which are singletons. Time point described: week 35, safety follow-up. One vaccine dose held 300 ug of mutant IDH1 20-mer peptide and came with topical imiquimod. There were new WHO grade 3 or 4 astrocytomas in the donors, and these were IDH1-mutant and ATRX-lost. The origin of this receptor is a man aged 35 to 55 with glioma. The source was PBMCs, collected from a glioma patient whose treatment included an IDH1 peptide vaccine.

The CDR3 sequence is CSVVTGDQPQHF. Here the CDR3 DNA reads TGCAGCGTTGTTACAGGGGACCAGCCCCAGCATTTT. The chain couples TRBV29-1 to TRBJ1-5, with TRBD1 identical over 7 bases. The CDR3 sequence is 12 residues long. Losses at the gene ends were 4 bases for V and 7 bases for J; bases not matched to a gene: 4. CDR1 and CDR2 from the germline V gene are SQVTM and ANQGSEA.